The 26 T cell receptor beta chains given below trace back to one sample, sequenced in a study of blood T cell repertoires in COVID-19. Libraries were prepared by immunoSEQ multiplex PCR; TCRdb keeps only in-frame clonotypes and omits some of them. The sample shows a few hundred thousand clones, 75% to 85% of them seen only once. The source material was PBMCs or T cells enriched from blood (not recorded which). The source is a man in his forties or fifties who had recovered from COVID-19.

This clone has just a few counts. V gene TRBV6-4 combines with J gene TRBJ2-7, with D perhaps TRBD2 (6 bases). Trimming left V 7 bases short and J 7 bases short, with 23 bases between. Germline V lookup: CDR1 MRHNA, CDR2 SNTAGT. The CDR3 loop spans 15 amino acids. CDR3: CASTEEGRALREQYF. The CDR3 nucleotides read TGTGCCAGCACCGAGGAGGGCAGGGCCCTACGGGAGCAGTACTTC.

This clone was detected ten times or more. The sample holds other DNA sequences that translate to the same CDR3. This rearrangement joins TRBV7-6 to TRBJ1-1, with TRBD1 matching over 11 bases. The CDR3 is made up of 16 amino acids. CDR1 and CDR2 from the germline V gene are SGHVS and FNYEAQ. V lost 1 base and J lost 4; bases outside the gene matches: 5. The CDR3 loop is CASSLGTGGLGTEAFF. The CDR3 DNA is TGTGCCAGCAGCTTAGGGACAGGGGGCCTAGGCACTGAAGCTTTCTTT.

J is TRBJ2-7 and V is TRBV2; 14 bases are shared with TRBD2. The CDR3 totals 18 residues. CDR1 and CDR2 from the germline V gene are SNHLY and FYNNEI. V trimming: 4 bases; J trimming: 5 bases; junction bases outside the gene matches: 13. The CDR3 loop reads CASSGAVTSGRAWDEQYF. The CDR3 DNA reads as TGTGCCAGCAGTGGGGCGGTGACTAGCGGGAGGGCCTGGGACGAGCAGTACTTC.

The chain joins TRBV5-1 to TRBJ2-1, with D tentatively TRBD1 (5 bases). V lost 4 bases to trimming and J lost 9 bases, with 20 bases between them. This CDR3 spans 15 amino acids. Germline V CDR1 and CDR2: SGHRS, YFSETQ. The CDR3 sequence is CASSQDSFRRGEQFF. The CDR3 region has the DNA TGCGCCAGCAGCCAAGACTCCTTCCGAAGGGGTGAGCAGTTCTTC.

This clone has a handful of counts. This rearrangement joins TRBV7-9 to TRBJ1-1, with TRBD1 as a possible D gene (5 bases). Trimming removed 3 bases from V and 0 bases from J, with 8 bases in between. CDR1 and CDR2 (germline): SEHNR, FQNEAQ (reference sequence). The CDR3 covers 14 residues. CDR3 coding DNA: TGTGCCAGCAGCTTTCAGGGCTTGAACACTGAAGCTTTCTTT. It is translated as CASSFQGLNTEAFF. The whole variable domain, remainder taken from reference TRBV7-9 and TRBJ1-1, is DTGVSQNPRHKITKRGQNVTFRCDPISEHNRLYWYRQTLGQGPEFLTYFQNEAQLEKSRLLSDRFSAERPKGSFSTLEIQRTEQGDSAMYLCASSFQGLNTEAFFGQGTRLTVV.

The V call is TRBV7-9, the J call TRBJ1-2, with D maybe TRBD1 (5 bases). CDR1 SEHNR and CDR2 FQNEAQ come from the germline V gene (reference sequence). Trimming removed 3 bases from V and 3 bases from J, with 11 bases in between. CDR3 length: 14 residues. The chain's CDR3 is CASSFDGADYGYTF. The CDR3 DNA reads TGTGCCAGCAGCTTTGATGGGGCGGACTATGGCTACACCTTC. Using reference TRBV7-9 and TRBJ1-2 for the parts outside the CDR3, the full variable domain is DTGVSQNPRHKITKRGQNVTFRCDPISEHNRLYWYRQTLGQGPEFLTYFQNEAQLEKSRLLSDRFSAERPKGSFSTLEIQRTEQGDSAMYLCASSFDGADYGYTFGSGTRLTVV.

This clone was recorded many times. The chain is built from TRBV10-2 and TRBJ1-5; unclear D gene. Trimming took 8 bases from V and 2 from J, leaving 10 bases between them. The germline gives CDR1 WSHSY, CDR2 SAAADI. CDR3 length: 13 residues. The CDR3 region has the DNA TGCGCCAGCGGGCAGATGGGCAATCAGCCCCAGCATTTT. This codes for CASGQMGNQPQHF.

This chain joins TRBV12-3 or TRBV12-4 and TRBJ2-1, with a tentative D call TRBD2 (6 bases). Trimming pared 1 base from V and 9 bases from J, leaving 10 bases between. The CDR3 has 13 residues. CDR3 sequence (DNA): TGTGCCAGCAGTTTAGGACTAGTCCCTGAGCAGTTCTTC. Translated, it gives CASSLGLVPEQFF.

This clone was observed once. The chain has TRBV6-5 and TRBJ2-1; D perhaps matches TRBD1 (5 bases). Trimming stripped 2 bases from V and 2 bases from J, with 7 bases between. The CDR3 loop spans 14 amino acids. Germline V gene data show CDR1 as MNHEY and CDR2 as SVGAGI. The CDR3 here is CASSYRQPYNEQFF. The CDR3 DNA sequence: TGTGCCAGCAGTTACCGACAGCCCTACAATGAGCAGTTCTTC.

The chain uses TRBV9 and TRBJ2-5; perhaps TRBD1 as D (6 bases). The CDR3 totals 14 residues. Germline loops: CDR1 SGDLS, CDR2 YYNGEE. V was clipped by 0 bases and J by 5 bases, with 11 bases between them. CDR3 amino acids: CASSVGTGKETQYF. The CDR3 DNA reads as TGTGCCAGCAGCGTAGGAACAGGGAAGGAGACCCAGTACTTC. Combining the CDR3 with reference TRBV9 and TRBJ2-5 gives the whole variable domain DSGVTQTPKHLITATGQRVTLRCSPRSGDLSVYWYQQSLDQGLQFLIQYYNGEERAKGNILERFSAQQFPDLHSELNLSSLELGDSALYFCASSVGTGKETQYFGPGTRLLVL.

This chain uses TRBV6-5 with TRBJ1-2; the match to TRBD1 covers 10 bases. Germline lookup yields CDR1 MNHEY and CDR2 SVGAGI. V gave up 4 bases and J gave up 7 bases; unmatched junction bases: 12. The CDR3 has 16 residues. The CDR3 sequence is CASSSEINRDRGGYTF. CDR3 sequence (DNA): TGTGCCAGCAGTTCCGAAATCAACCGGGACAGGGGTGGCTACACCTTC.

In this sample, this clone turned up a few times. DNA for the CDR3: TGTGCCAGCAGGGGGGCCAGGGCTAGCAATCAGCCCCAGCATTTT. Translating it yields CASRGARASNQPQHF. The genes are TRBV2 and TRBJ1-5; weak D call: TRBD1 (6 bases). Germline V gene lookup returns CDR1 SNHLY and CDR2 FYNNEI. Trimming removed 6 bases from V and 0 bases from J, with 12 bases in between. The CDR3 is 15 amino acids.

This clone was detected a few times. V is TRBV7-9 and J is TRBJ1-2, with D unresolved. Trimming took 5 bases from V and 4 from J, leaving 11 bases between them. The CDR3 is 13 amino acids. Germline values: CDR1 SEHNR, CDR2 FQNEAQ (reference sequence). The CDR3 sequence: CASSPGDLYGYTF. The CDR3 coding sequence is TGTGCCAGCAGCCCCGGGGATCTCTATGGCTACACCTTC.

The genes are TRBV3-1 (or the pseudogene TRBV3-2) and TRBJ2-7; D possibly corresponds to TRBD2 (5 bases). Germline loops: CDR1 LGHDT, CDR2 YNNKEL (reference sequence). Deletions cut 4 bases from V and 6 bases from J, with 13 bases between. CDR3 size: 13 residues. CDR3 nucleotide sequence: TGTGCCAGCAGCCCGGTCGGAGGCTTCGAGCAGTACTTC. Amino acids: CASSPVGGFEQYF.

V usage is TRBV18 and J usage is TRBJ1-2, with TRBD1 identical over 9 bases. CDR1 is KGHSH, CDR2 LQKENI, per germline. The V and J ends lost 3 bases and 7 bases, in that order; junction bases with no gene match: 3. The CDR3 sequence is 13 residues long. DNA for the CDR3: TGTGCCAGCTCACCCACAGGGGGCCCTGGCTACACCTTC. It translates to CASSPTGGPGYTF.

This clone was detected a few times. V and J are TRBV20-1 and TRBJ1-2; D call uncertain. CDR1 DFQATT and CDR2 SNEGSKA come from the germline V gene (reference sequence). The CDR3 has 11 amino acids. The V end was cut by 4 bases, the J end by 4 bases, with 7 bases between. The CDR3 is CSATEVYGYTF. The DNA of the CDR3 is TGCAGTGCTACCGAGGTCTATGGCTACACCTTC.

V is TRBV5-1 and J is TRBJ1-2; D possibly corresponds to TRBD1 (6 bases). The CDR3 is made up of 15 amino acids. V lost 4 bases, J lost 7 bases, and 20 bases lay in between. From germline, CDR1 is SGHRS and CDR2 YFSETQ. This CDR3 reads CASSERTGNSGGYTF. CDR3 in DNA: TGCGCCAGCAGCGAGAGAACAGGGAACTCTGGTGGCTACACCTTC.

J is TRBJ1-1 and V is TRBV12-3 or TRBV12-4; D remains unclear. The V gene lost 7 bases and the J gene lost 6 bases, with 12 bases spanning the gap. The CDR3 is 12 residues long. The CDR3 nucleotides are TGTGCCAGCACCCTAAATTTTGCTGAAGCTTTCTTT. Encoded protein: CASTLNFAEAFF.

The chain employs TRBV9 and TRBJ2-1, with D unclear. The germline V gene encodes CDR1 SGDLS and CDR2 YYNGEE. The CDR3 extends over 13 amino acids. V lost 0 bases and J 4 bases, leaving 5 bases between the germline ends. This CDR3 is CASSVEPYNEQFF. The CDR3 coding sequence is TGTGCCAGCAGCGTAGAGCCGTACAATGAGCAGTTCTTC.

The V gene is TRBV7-3, the J gene TRBJ2-1; 10 bases agree with TRBD1. After removal of 5 bases from V and 5 bases from J, the junction contained 3 bases not matched to a gene. The CDR3 has 14 residues. Germline CDR1 is SGHTA and CDR2 is FQGTGA. CDR3 nucleotide sequence: TGTGCCAGCAGCCAGGGACAGGGGAACAATGAGCAGTTCTTC. This sequence encodes CASSQGQGNNEQFF. The full variable domain, its missing parts supplied by reference TRBV7-3 and TRBJ2-1, is GAGVSQTPSNKVTEKGKYVELRCDPISGHTALYWYRQSLGQGPEFLIYFQGTGAADDSGLPNDRFFAVRPEGSVSTLKIQRTERGDSAVYLCASSQGQGNNEQFFGPGTRLTVL.

The V gene is TRBV19, the J gene TRBJ2-2; 7 bases align to TRBD2. In germline, CDR1 is LNHDA, CDR2 SQIVND (reference sequence). The CDR3 runs 16 residues. The trim removed 4 bases at V and 1 base at J, leaving 6 bases unmatched. For the CDR3, the DNA is TGTGCCAGTAGTAGCCCCGGGGGGTTGAACACCGGGGAGCTGTTTTTT. Encoded protein: CASSSPGGLNTGELFF.

For the CDR3, the DNA is TGTGCCAGCAGCGCCTCGGACAGGGCGGCCGAAGCTTTCTTT. Protein: CASSASDRAAEAFF. The rearrangement uses TRBV2 and TRBJ1-1, with 8 bases fitting TRBD1. The V gene's germline CDR1 is SNHLY and CDR2 FYNNEI. The junction had 11 bases not matched to a gene; V was cut back by 6 bases and J by 8 bases. The CDR3 consists of 14 residues.

This clone was detected only a few times. V is TRBV12-3 or TRBV12-4 and J is TRBJ2-7; tentatively, D is TRBD1 (6 bases). The V and J ends lost 4 bases and 2 bases respectively, with 6 bases between them. This CDR3 has 12 amino acids. The CDR3 reads CASSYRAYEQYF. The DNA for the CDR3 is TGTGCCAGCAGTTACAGGGCCTACGAGCAGTACTTC.

The V gene is TRBV7-2, the J gene TRBJ2-7; 10 bases agree with TRBD2. With V trimmed by 0 bases and J by 2 bases, 7 bases remained unmatched. This CDR3 contains 17 residues. Germline V gives CDR1 SGHTA, CDR2 FQGNSA. CDR3 in DNA: TGTGCCAGCAGCTTAGCGCTAACTAGCGGGAATGCCTACGAGCAGTACTTC. Its protein product is CASSLALTSGNAYEQYF.

The rearrangement joins TRBV5-1 to TRBJ1-2, with a possible D match to TRBD1 (6 bases). V gave up 0 bases and J gave up 5 bases, with 17 bases separating them. Germline V gives CDR1 SGHRS, CDR2 YFSETQ. CDR3 size: 16 residues. The CDR3 loop is CASSLGRNRDVYGYTF. CDR3 sequence (DNA): TGCGCCAGCAGCTTGGGGCGCAACAGGGATGTATATGGCTACACCTTC.

The rearrangement uses TRBV4-1 and TRBJ2-1, with TRBD2 identical over 14 bases. Germline V lookup: CDR1 MGHRA, CDR2 YSYEKL. Trimming removed 5 bases from V and 14 bases from J; junction bases left unmatched: 14. The CDR3 contains 16 residues. The CDR3 is CASSALGLAGARGKFF. The DNA for the CDR3 is TGCGCCAGCAGCGCACTGGGACTAGCGGGGGCCCGGGGTAAGTTCTTC.